The 2 T cell receptor beta chains below were found in one sample sequenced in a study of T cell changes during pregnancy in multiple sclerosis. Data came from immunoSEQ multiplex PCR; TCRdb stores just in-frame clones and leaves some out. The sample consists of 85,000 to 110,000 clones, about 90% of them appearing once. The specimen was peripheral blood, collected after pregnancy. These receptors all stem from a female donor with multiple sclerosis, enrolled in a pregnancy study.

The chain carries TRBV29-1 and TRBJ1-4, with D uncertain. The germline CDR1 and CDR2 sequences are SQVTM and ANQGSEA. This CDR3 spans 12 amino acids. V lost 5 bases to trimming and J lost 3 bases, with 7 bases between them. The CDR3 DNA sequence: TGCAGCGTTTATGCGGCTAATGAAAAACTGTTTTTT. It translates to CSVYAANEKLFF.

The chain employs TRBV7-3 and TRBJ2-1; D gene unclear. The CDR3 totals 16 residues. The V gene's germline CDR1 is SGHTA and CDR2 FQGTGA. V shed 5 bases and J shed 1 base, with 15 bases lying between them. The CDR3 coding sequence is TGTGCCAGCAGCCCCCGTCCCCGCGGATCCTACAATGAGCAGTTCTTC. Encoded protein: CASSPRPRGSYNEQFF.